These T cell receptor beta chains were read from a single sample in a study of vaccination and CD4 T cells after COVID-19. The antigens these receptors bind are not known. TCRdb ran MiXCR on the PCR reads and lists one entry per CDR3 protein. The table records over 20,000 distinct CDR3 sequences, 38% of them present only once. The sequencing used CD4+ T cells from blood, cultured in vitro, collected before SARS-CoV-2 vaccination. Receptors originate from a human donor who received a COVID-19 vaccine. Both conserved end residues are part of each CDR3. Fields, in order: V gene, clone size, CDR3 length, J gene, D gene, CDR3 protein, CDR3 DNA. D genes are given only for firm matches. Not all rows give a size; the values are once, few, many and, for expanded clones, a class.

>TRBV4-1|few|14|TRBJ1-2|TRBD1
CASSQGGTVYGYTF
TGCGCCAGCAGCCAAGGGGGGACAGTCTATGGCTACACCTTC
>TRBV2|NA|12|TRBJ2-3|TRBD1
CASSPGQATQYF
TGTGCCAGCAGTCCCGGACAGGCGACGCAGTATTTT
>TRBV5-8|NA|16|TRBJ1-3|NA
CASSWRGGSSGNTIYF
TGTGCCAGCAGCTGGAGAGGGGGGTCTTCAGGAAACACCATATATTTT
>TRBV19|few|15|TRBJ1-2|TRBD1
CASTLGQGASYGYTF
TGTGCCAGTACCCTGGGACAGGGGGCCAGCTATGGCTACACCTTC
>TRBV4-2|NA|18|TRBJ1-2|NA
CASSQDEAGWQFNYGYTF
TGTGCCAGCAGCCAAGATGAAGCGGGGTGGCAGTTTAACTATGGCTACACCTTC
>TRBV6-1|few|14|TRBJ2-1|NA
CASSGTPSYNEQFF
TGTGCCAGCAGCGGGACTCCGTCCTACAATGAGCAGTTCTTC
>TRBV9|NA|14|TRBJ1-2|NA
CASSVVQGNYGYTF
TGTGCCAGCAGCGTAGTACAGGGTAACTATGGCTACACCTTC
>TRBV6-1|few|16|TRBJ1-5|TRBD1
CASSENPTGGNQPQHF
TGTGCCAGCAGTGAAAACCCCACAGGGGGGAATCAGCCCCAGCATTTT
>TRBV7-3|NA|15|TRBJ2-1|TRBD2
CASSPLAGGNNEQFF
TGTGCCAGCAGCCCACTAGCGGGGGGAAACAATGAGCAGTTCTTC
>TRBV6-1|few|14|TRBJ1-5|NA
CASSRDRSNQPQHF
TGTGCCAGCAGTCGGGACCGTAGCAATCAGCCCCAGCATTTT
>TRBV28|NA|15|TRBJ1-2|TRBD1
CASSSTRDRADGYTF
TGTGCCAGCAGTTCAACCCGTGACAGGGCCGATGGCTACACCTTC
>TRBV7-7|NA|17|TRBJ2-5|TRBD2
CASSPGLAGPYQETQYF
TGTGCCAGCAGCCCCGGACTAGCGGGGCCCTACCAAGAGACCCAGTACTTC
>TRBV7-2|NA|13|TRBJ1-2|NA
CASSFRDGRGHTF
TGTGCCAGCAGCTTCCGGGACGGCCGGGGCCACACCTTC
>TRBV5-4|once|13|TRBJ2-7|TRBD2
CASSFTGRAEQYF
TGTGCCAGCAGCTTCACGGGGAGGGCCGAGCAGTACTTC
>TRBV6-5|few|14|TRBJ2-2|NA
CASSSGSNTGELFF
TGTGCCAGCAGTTCCGGGAGCAACACCGGGGAGCTGTTTTTT
>TRBV20-1|few|12|TRBJ2-5|NA
CSANRVQETQYF
TGCAGTGCTAACAGGGTCCAAGAGACCCAGTACTTC
>TRBV6-1|few|11|TRBJ1-1|NA
CASTWTTEAFF
TGTGCCAGCACTTGGACCACTGAAGCTTTCTTT
>TRBV7-3|NA|13|TRBJ2-5|NA
CASSTNQEGSQYF
TGTGCCAGCAGCACTAATCAAGAAGGAAGCCAGTACTTC
>TRBV6-5|few|13|TRBJ1-1|NA
CASSYARRSEAFF
TGTGCCAGCAGTTACGCAAGGAGATCTGAAGCTTTCTTT
>TRBV6-1|few|14|TRBJ1-3|NA
CASSPRRLGNTIYF
TGTGCCAGCAGCCCCCGAAGGCTCGGAAACACCATATATTTT
>TRBV6-5|NA|13|TRBJ2-2|TRBD2
CASSYGGAGELFF
TGTGCCAGCAGTTATGGGGGGGCCGGGGAGCTGTTTTTT
>TRBV25-1|few|12|TRBJ2-5|NA
CASGTGRETQYF
TGTGCCAGCGGGACTGGGCGGGAGACCCAGTACTTC
>TRBV24-1|NA|11|TRBJ2-7|NA
CATSDPHQQYF
TGTGCCACCAGTGACCCTCATCAGCAGTACTTC
>TRBV5-6|NA|16|TRBJ1-2|TRBD1
CASSFSPSDRDGGYTF
TGTGCCAGCAGCTTTTCACCGTCTGACAGGGATGGTGGCTACACCTTC
>TRBV12-3/TRBV12-4|NA|14|TRBJ1-2|NA
CASNMGHLNYGYTF
TGTGCCAGCAACATGGGACACCTGAACTATGGCTACACCTTC
>TRBV6-5|few|16|TRBJ2-2|TRBD2
CASSYSAGVDTGELFF
TGTGCCAGCAGTTACTCAGCGGGGGTTGACACCGGGGAGCTGTTTTTT
>TRBV20-1|NA|16|TRBJ1-1|NA
CSARDFRSSGNTEAFF
TGCAGTGCTAGAGATTTTAGGTCGTCGGGGAACACTGAAGCTTTCTTT
>TRBV6-1|NA|17|TRBJ1-2|TRBD1
CASTQLKQGANEDGYTF
TGTGCCAGCACCCAATTAAAACAGGGGGCAAATGAAGATGGCTACACCTTC
>TRBV10-3|NA|13|TRBJ2-1|NA
CASSESRPLGQFF
TGTGCCAGCAGTGAATCGAGACCCCTCGGGCAGTTCTTC
>TRBV6-5|few|14|TRBJ2-5|TRBD1
CASSYLAGGETQYF
TGTGCCAGCAGTTATCTTGCAGGGGGAGAGACCCAGTACTTC
>TRBV6-1|NA|15|TRBJ1-4|NA
CASSETVAGFEKLFF
TGTGCCAGCAGTGAAACGGTGGCAGGATTTGAAAAACTGTTTTTT
>TRBV11-3|few|17|TRBJ1-2|NA
CASSSPVPRLADYGYTF
TGTGCCAGCAGCTCGCCCGTACCCCGATTGGCGGACTATGGCTACACCTTC
>TRBV20-1|few|15|TRBJ2-2|NA
CSASIQAENTGELFF
TGCAGTGCTAGTATACAGGCGGAGAACACCGGGGAGCTGTTTTTT
>TRBV24-1|NA|14|TRBJ1-4|NA
CATSDPGYETGLFF
TGTGCCACCAGTGATCCAGGTTATGAGACAGGACTGTTTTTT
>TRBV7-9|NA|11|TRBJ2-7|NA
CASSLTYEQYF
TGTGCCAGCAGCTTAACCTACGAGCAGTACTTC